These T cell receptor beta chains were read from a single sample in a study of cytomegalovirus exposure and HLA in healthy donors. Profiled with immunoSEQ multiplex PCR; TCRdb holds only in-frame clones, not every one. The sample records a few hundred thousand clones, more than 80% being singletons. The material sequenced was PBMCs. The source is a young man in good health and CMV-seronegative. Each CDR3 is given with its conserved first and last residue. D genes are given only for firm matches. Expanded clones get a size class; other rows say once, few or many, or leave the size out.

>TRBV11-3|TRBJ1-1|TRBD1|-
CASSLGQQTNTEAFF
TGTGCCAGCAGCCTGGGACAGCAAACGAACACTGAAGCTTTCTTT
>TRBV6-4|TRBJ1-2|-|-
CASSERQYGYTF
TGTGCCAGCAGTGAGAGGCAGTATGGCTACACCTTC
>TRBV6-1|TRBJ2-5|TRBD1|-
CASGDRGETQYF
TGTGCCAGCGGGGACAGAGGGGAGACCCAGTACTTC
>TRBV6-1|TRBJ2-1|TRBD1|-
CASSPGQGFNEQFF
TGTGCCAGCAGCCCGGGACAGGGCTTCAATGAGCAGTTCTTC
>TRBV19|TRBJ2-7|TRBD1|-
CASSMLRTGRDEQYF
TGTGCCAGTAGTATGCTACGGACAGGGCGAGACGAGCAGTACTTC
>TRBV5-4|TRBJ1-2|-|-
CASTKTGTLGYGYTF
TGTGCTAGCACCAAAACGGGAACTCTAGGCTATGGCTACACCTTC
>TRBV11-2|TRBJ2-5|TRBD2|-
CASSLDSLRLAGEETQYF
TGTGCCAGCAGCTTAGACTCACTGAGACTAGCGGGGGAAGAGACCCAGTACTTC
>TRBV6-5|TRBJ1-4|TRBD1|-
CASRGQGATNEKLFF
TGTGCCAGCCGAGGGCAGGGGGCGACTAATGAAAAACTGTTTTTT
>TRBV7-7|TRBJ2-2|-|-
CASSLRMGAPDTGELFF
TGTGCTAGCAGCTTAAGGATGGGGGCGCCGGATACCGGGGAGCTGTTTTTT
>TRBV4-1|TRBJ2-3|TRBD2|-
CASSQDALAGGPPTDTQYF
TGCGCCAGCAGCCAAGACGCCTTAGCGGGGGGGCCTCCGACAGATACGCAGTATTTT
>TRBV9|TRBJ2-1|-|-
CASSVVERGGHNEQFF
TGTGCCAGCAGCGTAGTTGAACGGGGTGGACACAATGAGCAGTTCTTC
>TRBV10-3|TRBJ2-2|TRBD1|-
CAIGRQGAGELFF
TGTGCCATCGGTCGACAGGGGGCCGGGGAGCTGTTTTTT
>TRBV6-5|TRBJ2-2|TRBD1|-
CASSYNRGDTGELFF
TGTGCCAGCAGTTACAACAGGGGTGACACCGGGGAGCTGTTTTTT
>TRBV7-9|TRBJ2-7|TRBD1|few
CASSPRDSSYEQYF
TGTGCCAGCAGCCCCCGGGACAGTTCCTACGAGCAGTACTTC
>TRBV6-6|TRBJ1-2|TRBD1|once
CASNIRDRDGYTF
TGTGCCAGCAACATCCGGGACAGGGACGGCTACACCTTC
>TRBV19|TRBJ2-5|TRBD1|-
CASSTTGTGIETQYF
TGTGCCAGTAGTACCACCGGGACAGGGATCGAGACCCAGTACTTC
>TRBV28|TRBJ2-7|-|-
CASSRYGPGQGLVEQYF
TGTGCCAGCAGCCGTTACGGTCCCGGGCAGGGGCTTGTCGAGCAGTACTTC
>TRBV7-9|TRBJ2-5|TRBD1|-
CASSPLRDRGQETQYF
TGTGCCAGCAGCCCCCTCCGGGACAGGGGCCAAGAGACCCAGTACTTC